This entry describes one T cell receptor (beta chain). TCRdb independently ran MiXCR on the 5' RACE reads; one entry per CDR3 protein. Found here are approximately 350,000 distinct CDR3 sequences, roughly 14% of them singletons; the top ten hold about 1%. There are 15 residues in the CDR3. With V trimmed by 5 bases and J by 5 bases, 11 bases remained unmatched. Per the germline V gene, CDR1 is SGHVS and CDR2 is FQNEAQ. The data are from a study of CD8 T cells in ankylosing spondylitis. The TCR comes from a male donor with ankylosing spondylitis or in good health (not recorded which). The sample was blood, either unsorted or a sorted T cell fraction (not recorded which). The J gene is TRBJ2-5, the V gene TRBV7-8; 7 bases fit TRBD2. The CDR3 sequence is CASSNAEGGMETQYF. The CDR3 nucleotides read TGTGCCAGCAGCAACGCCGAGGGAGGGATGGAGACCCAGTACTTC.